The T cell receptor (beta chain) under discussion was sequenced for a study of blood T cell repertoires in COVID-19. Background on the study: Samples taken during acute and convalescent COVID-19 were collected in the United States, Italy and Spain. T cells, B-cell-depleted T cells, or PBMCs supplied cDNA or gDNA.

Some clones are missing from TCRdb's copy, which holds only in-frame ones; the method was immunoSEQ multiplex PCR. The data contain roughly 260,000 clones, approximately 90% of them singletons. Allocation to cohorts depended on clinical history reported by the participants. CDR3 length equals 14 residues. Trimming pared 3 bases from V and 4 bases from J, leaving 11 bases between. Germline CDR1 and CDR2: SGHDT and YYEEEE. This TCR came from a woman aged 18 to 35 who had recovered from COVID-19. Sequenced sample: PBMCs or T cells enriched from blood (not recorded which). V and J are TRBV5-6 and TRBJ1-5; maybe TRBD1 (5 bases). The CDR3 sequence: CASSSTASNQPQHF. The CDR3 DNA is TGTGCCAGCAGCTCGACAGCCTCAAATCAGCCCCAGCATTTT.